The T cell receptor beta chain under discussion was sequenced for a study of blood T cell repertoires in COVID-19 (dated by TCRdb to about 2020). For context, the study as a whole: Samples from collaborators originated in the United States, Italy and Spain and spanned both the acute and convalescent phases of COVID-19. Sample metadata almost always included a de-identified subject ID, COVID-19 status, age in years and sex. Subjects who had been exposed to COVID-19, were actively infected with it, or had recovered from it provided the deeply sampled blood TCRbeta repertoires that made up the dataset. The repertoires were released in a freely available public database meant as a resource for research on the immune response to SARS-CoV-2. The samples were drawn from two sources: the first 160 participants of the ongoing ImmuneRACE study, and 1,254 subjects contributed by 6 global collaborators. Where available, HLA class I and class II types were taken from metadata supplied by the sample provider and were not determined by assay-based typing. The prospective study material was composed of cDNA or gDNA derived from T cells, B-cell-depleted T cells, or PBMCs.

Study-wide findings and limitations: How much clinical and demographic metadata was included differed by source and by participant, and the metadata was provided uncurated.

Notes on this clone: It has no known antigen specificity. Base qualities are not recorded, but no much larger clone differs from it by a single base.

The germline V gene (reference sequence) sets CDR1 to SGHNT and CDR2 to YYREEE. From the cysteine through the phenylalanine, the CDR3 covers 13 amino acids. The entry retains the CDR3 DNA only, 39 bases that are in frame from base 1. V is trimmed back by 7 bases and J by 9 bases, and the junction contains 3 bases that no gene match accounts for. The collaborating institutions used their own protocols to collect whole blood in K2EDTA tubes. Collaborator samples were shipped for TCRbeta analysis as frozen whole blood, isolated PBMCs, or DNA extracted from either sample type. TCRbeta CDR3 regions were amplified from genomic DNA using the immunoSEQ Assay, a bias-controlled multiplex PCR. For the original study's pipeline: Within the assay, amplification of reference gene primers was used to estimate how many nucleated cells each sample contained. To quantify the absolute abundance of each unique TCRbeta CDR3 rearrangement, sequence reads were collapsed and filtered. Productive Simpson clonality was computed per sample as the square root of Simpson's diversity index over productive rearrangements. TCRdb's version of the immuneACCESS table is confined to in-frame rearrangements and falls short of the full clone set. An unresolved V gene accounts for under half of the shortfall where checked; the remainder is of unknown origin. The DNA gave D and trimming, while V, J and clone size come from that table. The sample table shows some 220,000 clones, and 70% to 90% are seen once. Around 6.4% of the sample is held by the ten biggest clonotypes.

The source of this sequence is a woman aged 55-69 years with active or convalescent COVID-19. Sequenced material: peripheral blood. The chain joins TRBV5-4 to TRBJ2-1; 14 bases in the middle match TRBD2. The CDR3 in this case is CASGTSGRLEQFF. Here is the DNA: TGTGCCAGCGGGACTAGCGGGAGACTTGAGCAGTTCTTC. Here the CDR3 is joined to the reference TRBV5-4 and TRBJ2-1 genes, and the full variable domain is: ETGVTQSPTHLIKTRGQQVTLRCSSQSGHNTVSWYQQALGQGPQFIFQYYREEENGRGNFPPRFSGLQFPNYSSELNVNALELDDSALYLCASGTSGRLEQFFGPGTRLTVL.